Below, one T cell receptor beta chain is given with its context. Cohort allocation depended upon clinical history that participants reported. The study counted Cohort 3 donors as recovered given two negative PCRs, clearance, or symptom resolution. Trimming left V 4 bases short and J 0 bases short, with 4 bases between. The CDR3 loop spans 13 amino acids. From germline, CDR1 is SGHTA and CDR2 FQGNSA. TCRdb's table, derived via immunoSEQ multiplex PCR, lists solely in-frame clones and lacks some. This table holds over 250,000 clones, around 90% found once. The record originates from a study of blood T cell repertoires in COVID-19. About the study: The analysed material was cDNA or gDNA that came from T cells, B-cell-depleted T cells, or PBMCs.

The chain employs TRBV7-2 and TRBJ1-5; D is uncertain. The sequencing sample was made of PBMCs or T cells enriched from blood (not recorded which). The receptor was isolated from a woman in her fifties or sixties who had recovered from COVID-19. The CDR3 bases are TGTGCCAGCAGCTCCCATAGCAATCAGCCCCAGCATTTT. This gives the protein CASSSHSNQPQHF.